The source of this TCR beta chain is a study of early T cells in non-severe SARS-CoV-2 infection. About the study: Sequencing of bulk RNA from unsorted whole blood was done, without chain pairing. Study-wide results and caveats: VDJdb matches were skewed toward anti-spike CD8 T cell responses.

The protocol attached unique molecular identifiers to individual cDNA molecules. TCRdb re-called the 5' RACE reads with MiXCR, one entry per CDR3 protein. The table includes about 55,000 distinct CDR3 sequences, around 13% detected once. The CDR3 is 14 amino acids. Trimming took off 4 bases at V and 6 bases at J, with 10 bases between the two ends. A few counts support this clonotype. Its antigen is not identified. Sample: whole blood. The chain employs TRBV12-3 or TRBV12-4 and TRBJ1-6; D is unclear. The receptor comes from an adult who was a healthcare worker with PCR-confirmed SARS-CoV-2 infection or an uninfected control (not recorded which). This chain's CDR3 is CASSSKGFNSPLHF. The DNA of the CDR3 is TGTGCCAGCAGTTCCAAAGGGTTTAATTCACCCCTCCACTTT.